The rows below give T cell receptor beta chains drawn from one sample of a study of blood T cell repertoires in COVID-19. Some clones are missing from TCRdb's copy, which holds only in-frame ones; the method was immunoSEQ multiplex PCR. The data show fewer than 250,000 clones, more than 80% seen once. The sample consisted of peripheral blood. The origin of the receptors is a human donor in a cohort sampled during active COVID-19. Both conserved end residues are part of each CDR3. Each record gives: V gene, J gene, D gene, clone size, CDR3 DNA, CDR3 protein. D genes are given only for firm matches. Clone sizes are given selectively: once, few, many, or a class where the clone is expanded.

TRBV19	TRBJ2-3	TRBD2	NA	TGTGCCAGTAGTATAGGCGGGGGGGTCTCCACAGATACGCAGTATTTT	CASSIGGGVSTDTQYF
TRBV12-3/TRBV12-4	TRBJ2-7	NA	NA	TGTGCCAGCCGCCGGGGCTCCTACGAGCAGTACTTC	CASRRGSYEQYF
TRBV10-2	TRBJ2-1	TRBD2	NA	TGCGCCAGCAGTGAGGCTACTAGCGGAGTTCGGGATGAGCAGTTCTTC	CASSEATSGVRDEQFF
TRBV5-1	TRBJ2-7	NA	NA	TGCGCCAGCAGCTTGGAATTGGGAGTAGGGTACGAGCAGTACTTC	CASSLELGVGYEQYF
TRBV28	TRBJ1-4	TRBD1	NA	TGTGCCAGCAGTTGGACAGGTACGAATGAAAAACTGTTTTTT	CASSWTGTNEKLFF
TRBV4-2	TRBJ1-1	NA	NA	TGTGCCAGCAGCCTACACAAGAACACTGAAGCTTTCTTT	CASSLHKNTEAFF
TRBV20-1	TRBJ2-7	TRBD1	NA	TGCAGTGGTACAGGGGTCCACGAGCAGTACTTC	CSGTGVHEQYF
TRBV5-1	TRBJ1-2	NA	NA	TGCGCCAGCAGCTTGAATGTGGCAGGGAACGGCTACACCTTC	CASSLNVAGNGYTF
TRBV28	TRBJ1-2	NA	NA	TGTGCCATCTCACGGGGTTTAAACTATGGCTACACCTTC	CAISRGLNYGYTF
TRBV5-1	TRBJ1-2	TRBD1	NA	TGCGCCAGCAGCTTGGATCAGGGGGCGGTCTATGGCTACACCTTC	CASSLDQGAVYGYTF
TRBV9	TRBJ1-6	NA	NA	TGTGCCAGCAGCGAGACAAATTCACCCCTCCACTTT	CASSETNSPLHF
TRBV28	TRBJ2-7	NA	NA	TGTGCCAGCAGTAGGGGGTGGCGAGGAAGTTACGAGCAGTACTTC	CASSRGWRGSYEQYF
TRBV30	TRBJ2-5	TRBD1	NA	TGTGCCTGGGGGGCAGGGGGTGTTAGGGAGACCCAGTACTTC	CAWGAGGVRETQYF
TRBV7-3	TRBJ2-5	TRBD2	NA	TGTGCCAGCAGACCCGGGGGGGGCGCTAGCGGAGTAAAGACCCAGTACTTC	CASRPGGGASGVKTQYF
TRBV2	TRBJ1-3	NA	NA	TGTGCCAGCAGTGCGATGATCGCTCGTCGGTCTGGAAACACCATATATTTT	CASSAMIARRSGNTIYF
TRBV5-1	TRBJ2-7	NA	NA	TGCGCCAGCAGCTTACAGCGGTCCTACGAGCAGTACTTC	CASSLQRSYEQYF
TRBV3-1/TRBV3-2	TRBJ2-1	TRBD1	NA	TGTGCCAGCAGCCAGGAAGGGACAGACAATGAGCAGTTCTTC	CASSQEGTDNEQFF
TRBV10-1	TRBJ1-1	TRBD1	NA	TGCGCCAGCAGTGACCACAGGGGGGCTGAAGCTTTCTTT	CASSDHRGAEAFF
TRBV4-2	TRBJ1-1	NA	NA	TGTGCCAGCAGCCGAGACCAGGGTGCTGAAGCTTTCTTT	CASSRDQGAEAFF
TRBV6-5	TRBJ1-5	NA	NA	TGTGCCAGCAGACCCTTGGCAGGGGGCAATCAGCCCCAGCATTTT	CASRPLAGGNQPQHF
TRBV5-4	TRBJ1-2	TRBD1	NA	TGTGCCAGCAGCGTAACGGGACAGATCTATGGCTACACCTTC	CASSVTGQIYGYTF
TRBV30	TRBJ1-3	TRBD1	few	TGTGCCTGGGGGACAGGGGGAGTCGGAAACACCATATATTTT	CAWGTGGVGNTIYF
TRBV14	TRBJ2-2	NA	NA	TGTGCCAGCAGCCACCAGCCGGGACTCGTAGCGTCTGGGGAGCTGTTTTTT	CASSHQPGLVASGELFF
TRBV18	TRBJ1-5	NA	NA	TGTGCCAGCTCACCTACGGACACCTCGCCCCAGCATTTT	CASSPTDTSPQHF
TRBV27	TRBJ2-6	NA	NA	TGTGCCAGCAGTTTATGGGGGGCTGGGGCCAACGTCCTGACTTTC	CASSLWGAGANVLTF
TRBV11-3	TRBJ1-6	NA	NA	TGTGCCAGCAGCTTAGTAGCTGATTCACCCCTCCACTTT	CASSLVADSPLHF
TRBV3-1/TRBV3-2	TRBJ2-4	TRBD1	once	TGTGCCAGCAGCCAAGATAGGGGACAGGGGGTTAACATTCAGTACTTC	CASSQDRGQGVNIQYF
TRBV6-5	TRBJ2-5	NA	NA	TGTGCCAGCAGCCTTTCAAGACTCCAAGAGACCCAGTACTTC	CASSLSRLQETQYF
TRBV7-9	TRBJ2-7	TRBD1	NA	TGTGCCAGCACGAACCCCCGGGACAGGGTCCACGAGCAGTACTTC	CASTNPRDRVHEQYF
TRBV28	TRBJ2-7	TRBD2	NA	TGTGCCAGCAGTTTATCCGGAGGGAGGGCGCACGAGCAGTACTTC	CASSLSGGRAHEQYF
TRBV12-3/TRBV12-4	TRBJ2-7	NA	NA	TGTGCCAGCAGCCTAGCCACCTACGAGCAGTACTTC	CASSLATYEQYF
TRBV19	TRBJ2-4	NA	many	TGTGCCAGACCGAGGACAGAGTATCTACATCTAGCCAAAAACATTCAGTACTTC	CARPRTEYLHLAKNIQYF
TRBV2	TRBJ1-1	TRBD1	once	TGTGCCAGCAGAAGGGACAGGGTGGACACTGAAGCTTTCTTT	CASRRDRVDTEAFF
TRBV7-3	TRBJ1-1	NA	NA	TGTGCCAGCAGCTTAAAGGCTGAGGACACTGAAGCTTTCTTT	CASSLKAEDTEAFF
TRBV11-2	TRBJ2-5	NA	NA	TGTGCCAGCAGCCCCGACCGAAGCGGGGAGACCCAGTACTTC	CASSPDRSGETQYF
TRBV5-4	TRBJ1-2	NA	NA	TGTGCCAGCAGCTTTTCCGGGAGGAGCTACACCTTC	CASSFSGRSYTF
TRBV6-6	TRBJ2-2	TRBD1	NA	TGTGCCGGGACAGGGACTAACACCGGGGAGCTGTTTTTT	CAGTGTNTGELFF
TRBV28	TRBJ2-5	NA	NA	TGTGCCAGCAGTTCGGGGGAGAGAGGAAAAATCCAGTACTTC	CASSSGERGKIQYF
TRBV11-1	TRBJ2-7	TRBD1	NA	TGTGCCAGCAGCTCTAGGACAGGGGGCTCCTACGAGCAGTACTTC	CASSSRTGGSYEQYF
TRBV18	TRBJ1-1	TRBD1	NA	TGTGCCAGCACGCTACAGGGGGAGGTTGAAGCTTTCTTT	CASTLQGEVEAFF
TRBV10-1	TRBJ1-2	NA	NA	TGCGCCAGCAGTTCGTCAGAATCTAACTATGGCTACACCTTC	CASSSSESNYGYTF
TRBV7-9	TRBJ1-2	TRBD1	NA	TGTGCCAGCAGCTTAGCGGACAGGACGGGAGGCTACACCTTC	CASSLADRTGGYTF
TRBV28	TRBJ1-1	NA	NA	TGTGCCAGCAGTCCGGACATGAACACTGAAGCTTTCTTT	CASSPDMNTEAFF
TRBV5-1	TRBJ2-5	NA	once	TGCGCCAGCAGTAGACAGTCGCTGATTCAAGAGACCCAGTACTTC	CASSRQSLIQETQYF
TRBV25-1	TRBJ1-1	TRBD1	many	TGTGCCAGCAGTAGGGCACAGGGGCTAAGTGAAGCTTTCTTT	CASSRAQGLSEAFF
TRBV18	TRBJ2-7	TRBD2	few	TGTGCCAGCTCACTAGCGACAGCGGGGGAGCAGTACTTC	CASSLATAGEQYF
TRBV23-1	TRBJ1-1	NA	NA	TGCGCCAGCATCGTGAGACAGAATTTAACTGAAGCTTTCTTT	CASIVRQNLTEAFF
TRBV23-1	TRBJ2-2	TRBD1	NA	TGCGCCAGCAGTCAACCAACCCGACAGGGCGACACCGGGGAGCTGTTTTTT	CASSQPTRQGDTGELFF
TRBV4-2	TRBJ2-1	TRBD2	NA	TGTGCCAGCAGCCAAGAGACTAGCGGAGATGAGCAGTTCTTC	CASSQETSGDEQFF